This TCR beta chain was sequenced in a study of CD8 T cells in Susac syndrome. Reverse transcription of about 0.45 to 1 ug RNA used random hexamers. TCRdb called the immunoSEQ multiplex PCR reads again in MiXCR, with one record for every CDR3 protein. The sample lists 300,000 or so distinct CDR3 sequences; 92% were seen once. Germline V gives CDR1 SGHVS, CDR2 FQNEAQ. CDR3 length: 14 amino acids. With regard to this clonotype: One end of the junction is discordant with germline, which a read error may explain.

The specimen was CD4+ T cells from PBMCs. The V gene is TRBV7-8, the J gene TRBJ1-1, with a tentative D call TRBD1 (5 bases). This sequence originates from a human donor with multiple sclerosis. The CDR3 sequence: CASGNRMGNTEALF. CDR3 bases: TGTGCCAGCGGCAACAGGATGGGGAACACTGAAGCTCTTTTT.